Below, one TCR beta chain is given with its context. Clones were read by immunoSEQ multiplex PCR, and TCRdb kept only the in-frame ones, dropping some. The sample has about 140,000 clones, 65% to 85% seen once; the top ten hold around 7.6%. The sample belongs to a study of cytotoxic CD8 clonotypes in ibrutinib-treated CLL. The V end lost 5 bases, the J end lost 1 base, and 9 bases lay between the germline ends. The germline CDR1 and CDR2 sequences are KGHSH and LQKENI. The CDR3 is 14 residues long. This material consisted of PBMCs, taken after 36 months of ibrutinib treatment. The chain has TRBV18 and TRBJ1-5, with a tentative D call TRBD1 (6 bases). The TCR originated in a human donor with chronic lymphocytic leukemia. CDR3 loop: CASSWGRSNQPQHF. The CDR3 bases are TGTGCCAGCTCATGGGGGCGGAGCAATCAGCCCCAGCATTTT.